The rows below give T cell receptor beta chains drawn from one sample of a study of T cells in Graves' hyperthyroidism and ophthalmopathy. TCRdb independently ran MiXCR on the multiplex PCR reads; one entry per CDR3 protein. Of about 500,000 distinct CDR3 sequences listed, 40% to 50% were seen once; the top ten hold approximately 44%. Sequencing input: peripheral blood or thyroid tissue (not recorded which). The receptors here all came from an adult woman with Graves' disease, either hyperthyroidism or ophthalmopathy (not recorded which). The CDR3 runs from the conserved cysteine through the conserved F or W. A D gene is named only where the DNA matches it firmly. Clone size is not always given. Where it is, it says once, few, many or a class for expanded clones.

clone_size	d_call	j_call	v_call	cdr3_length	cdr3_nt	cdr3_aa
-	TRBD1	TRBJ1-1	TRBV7-3	13	TGTGCCAGCAGCTTACGGCAGGGGGGAAAAGCTTTCTTT	CASSLRQGGKAFF
-	-	TRBJ1-5	TRBV10-2	15	TGCGCCAGCAGCCTGGACGGGGAATCAGCCCAGCCCCAGCATTTT	CASSLDGESAQPQHF
-	TRBD1	TRBJ1-2	TRBV10-3	16	TGTGCCATCAGGGGGGAAGACAGGACAGGGGGCTATGGCTACACCTTC	CAIRGEDRTGGYGYTF
few	-	TRBJ2-7	TRBV27	13	TGTGCCAGCAGTCAAACCCACCGATACGAGCAGTACTTC	CASSQTHRYEQYF
few	TRBD2	TRBJ2-1	TRBV7-9	18	TGTGCCAGCAGCCCACAAGGGGGAGGAGCGGGAGGGTTCAATGAGCAGTTCTTC	CASSPQGGGAGGFNEQFF
-	-	TRBJ1-4	TRBV7-2	10	TGTGCCAGCAGCGGGGGGAAACTGTTTTTT	CASSGGKLFF
once	TRBD2	TRBJ2-3	TRBV19	14	TGTGCCAGTAGGGGGACTAGCGGGAGCTATACGCAGTATTTT	CASRGTSGSYTQYF
-	-	TRBJ2-7	TRBV12-3/TRBV12-4	13	TGTGCCAGCAGCGGGGCCCACACCTACGAGCAGTACTTC	CASSGAHTYEQYF
-	-	TRBJ2-2	TRBV7-9	14	TGTGCCAGCCTGTTGGAAGCGAACACCGGGGAGCTGTTTTTT	CASLLEANTGELFF
-	-	TRBJ1-1	TRBV29-1	13	TGCAGCGATTCCAGGGATTCGAACACTGAAGCTTTCTTT	CSDSRDSNTEAFF
-	-	TRBJ1-2	TRBV2	15	TGTGCCAGCAGTCGACCGACAGGAGACTCCTATGGCTACACCTTC	CASSRPTGDSYGYTF
-	-	TRBJ1-4	TRBV15	15	TGTGCCACCAGCAGACCGACTGGGGGTAATGAAAAACTGTTTTTT	CATSRPTGGNEKLFF
-	-	TRBJ2-7	TRBV5-1	15	TGCGCCAGCAACGAGGTGGCGGGGGCCCCCCTACAGCAGTACTTC	CASNEVAGAPLQQYF
many	TRBD2	TRBJ2-2	TRBV12-3/TRBV12-4	15	TGTGCCAGCAGGATAGCGGGAGGAATGACCGGGGAGCTGTTTTTT	CASRIAGGMTGELFF
-	-	TRBJ1-5	TRBV20-1	15	TGCAGTGCCAAGGACAGAGCTCTGAACAATCAGCCCCAGCATTTT	CSAKDRALNNQPQHF
-	-	TRBJ2-7	TRBV7-9	12	TGTGCCAGCAGCCCTCGGGTCTACGAGCAGTACTTC	CASSPRVYEQYF
-	TRBD1	TRBJ1-3	TRBV12-3/TRBV12-4	21	TGTGCCAGCAGTCGTTTCCATGAAACATTGTGGGGACAGGGCTCTGGAAACACCATATATTTT	CASSRFHETLWGQGSGNTIYF